These T cell receptor beta chains were read from a single sample in a study of blood T cell repertoires in COVID-19. Clones were sequenced by immunoSEQ multiplex PCR, and TCRdb holds only the in-frame ones, with some missing. The sample lists around 200,000 clones, roughly 83% occurring once. Sequenced material: PBMCs or T cells enriched from blood (not recorded which). These receptors were collected from a middle-aged man with acute COVID-19. The conserved cysteine and the conserved F or W are not part of the CDR3 here. Fields, in order: V gene, J gene, CDR3 length, CDR3 protein.

V gene: TRBV27
J gene: TRBJ2-1
CDR3 length: 12
CDR3 protein: ASRPTGLYNEQF

V gene: TRBV14
J gene: TRBJ1-1
CDR3 length: 13
CDR3 protein: ASSHWDSMNTEAF

V gene: TRBV9
J gene: TRBJ1-4
CDR3 length: 15
CDR3 protein: ASSVGPGGRTNEKLF

V gene: TRBV5-6
J gene: TRBJ2-7
CDR3 length: 12
CDR3 protein: ASSLQGVSYEQY

V gene: TRBV4-2
J gene: TRBJ1-3
CDR3 length: 14
CDR3 protein: ASSHRQGNSGNTIY

V gene: TRBV28
J gene: TRBJ1-2
CDR3 length: 12
CDR3 protein: ASSLGQGLRGYT

V gene: TRBV28
J gene: TRBJ1-1
CDR3 length: 16
CDR3 protein: ASSYDYRVADPNTEAF

V gene: TRBV2
J gene: TRBJ2-1
CDR3 length: 13
CDR3 protein: ASSGGVTGVDEQF

V gene: TRBV4-1
J gene: TRBJ2-7
CDR3 length: 12
CDR3 protein: ASSPGTGAYEQY

V gene: TRBV24-1
J gene: TRBJ1-5
CDR3 length: 13
CDR3 protein: ATSKGRAPNQPQH

V gene: TRBV2
J gene: TRBJ1-2
CDR3 length: 11
CDR3 protein: ASRGGRAYGYT